These 30 T cell receptor beta chains originate from one sample sequenced in a study of blood T cell repertoires in COVID-19. Measured with immunoSEQ multiplex PCR; TCRdb has only the in-frame clones, and not every one. The sample lists about 320,000 clones, 85% seen once, with around 1.9% in the top ten. Sequencing input: PBMCs or T cells enriched from blood (not recorded which). The receptors stem from a woman aged 25 to 39 who had been exposed to COVID-19.

The V gene is TRBV28, the J gene TRBJ1-5, with 7 bases aligning to TRBD1. V trimming: 6 bases; J trimming: 3 bases; junction bases outside the gene matches: 14. This CDR3 comprises 17 residues. CDR1 is MDHEN and CDR2 is SYDVKM in the germline V gene. In DNA, the CDR3 is TGTGCCAGCAGGCTGAGGGTGACAGGGCGGAACAATCAGCCCCAGCATTTT. This sequence encodes CASRLRVTGRNNQPQHF.

The rearrangement joins TRBV27 to TRBJ2-7, with D unclear. Trimming shortened V by 2 bases and J by 2 bases, and 13 bases separated the two germline ends. The CDR3 loop spans 15 amino acids. Germline CDR1 is MNHEY and CDR2 is SMNVEV (reference sequence). In nucleotides, the CDR3 is TGTGCCAGCAGTTTAGCGGCTTATGGTACCTACGAGCAGTACTTC. This gives the protein CASSLAAYGTYEQYF.

V usage is TRBV2 and J usage is TRBJ1-3; the match to TRBD1 covers 7 bases. Germline V gene sequence: CDR1 SNHLY, CDR2 FYNNEI. J was trimmed by 4 bases and V by 3 bases; bases with no gene match: 6. This CDR3 comprises 15 residues. Written as DNA, the CDR3 is TGTGCCAGCAGTGACCTTGACAGGGCGGGAAACACCATATATTTT. Translation gives CASSDLDRAGNTIYF.

V gene TRBV7-2 combines with J gene TRBJ1-1, with 8 bases that match TRBD1. V was pared by 4 bases and J by 1 base, with 5 bases of the junction left unmatched. Germline V gives CDR1 SGHTA, CDR2 FQGNSA. The CDR3 runs 15 residues. Written as DNA, the CDR3 is TGTGCCAGCAGCTGGGTAGGACAGGGGAACACTGAAGCTTTCTTT. Translating it yields CASSWVGQGNTEAFF.

The rearrangement joins TRBV5-1 to TRBJ2-6; D is possibly TRBD2 (5 bases). From germline, CDR1 is SGHRS and CDR2 YFSETQ. V dropped 4 bases and J dropped 0 bases, with 11 bases sitting between them. This CDR3 spans 16 amino acids. This CDR3 reads CASSPLGSSGANVLTF. Here the CDR3 DNA reads TGCGCCAGCAGCCCTCTGGGGAGCTCTGGGGCCAACGTCCTGACTTTC.

V is TRBV7-6 and J is TRBJ1-2; 8 bases agree with TRBD1. V was pared by 5 bases and J by 2 bases, with 16 bases of the junction left unmatched. CDR3 length: 18 amino acids. CDR1 SGHVS and CDR2 FNYEAQ come from the germline V gene. The chain's CDR3 is CASSNSVPTGGGNYGYTF. In DNA form, the CDR3 reads TGTGCCAGCAGCAACTCAGTCCCAACAGGGGGGGGAAACTATGGCTACACCTTC.

The J gene is TRBJ1-4, the V gene TRBV6-5; no reliable D call. Germline V CDR1 and CDR2: MNHEY, SVGAGI. This CDR3 has 15 residues. Trimming took 7 bases from V and 4 from J, leaving 16 bases between them. The DNA for the CDR3 is TGTGCCAGCATTCTGGCGGACGGACTTAATGAAAAACTGTTTTTT. Its protein product is CASILADGLNEKLFF.

This chain uses TRBV12-5 with TRBJ1-5; D gene uncertain. The germline CDR1 and CDR2 sequences are LGHNT and FRNRAP. CDR3 length: 15 amino acids. The V gene lost 4 bases and the J gene lost 8 bases, with 18 bases spanning the gap. DNA of the CDR3: TGTGCTAGTGGTTCAGCGACGGCTTCGAGTGAGCCCCAGCATTTT. Translated: CASGSATASSEPQHF.

The rearrangement links TRBV19 to TRBJ1-5; TRBD1 aligns across 10 bases. Germline CDR1 LNHDA, CDR2 SQIVND (reference sequence). This CDR3 contains 17 residues. With V trimmed by 6 bases and J by 7 bases, 15 bases remained unmatched. CDR3 sequence: CASREETGGLVVQPQHF. Written as DNA, the CDR3 is TGTGCCAGTAGGGAAGAGACAGGGGGCCTTGTCGTGCAGCCCCAGCATTTT.

V usage is TRBV4-1 and J usage is TRBJ2-2, with D possibly matching TRBD1 (5 bases). Trimming removed 5 bases from V and 1 base from J, with 11 bases in between. The CDR3 has 15 amino acids. The germline gives CDR1 MGHRA, CDR2 YSYEKL. CDR3 sequence reads: CASSTNRKNTGELFF. CDR3 coding DNA: TGCGCCAGCAGCACAAACAGGAAGAACACCGGGGAGCTGTTTTTT.

This clone was recorded only once. The DNA of the CDR3 is TGTGCCAGCAGCTTAGTCGCGGGCGCCGATGAAAAACTGTTTTTT. Translation gives CASSLVAGADEKLFF. The chain employs TRBV7-9 and TRBJ1-4, with D unresolved. CDR1 and CDR2 from the germline V gene are SEHNR and FQNEAQ (reference sequence). The CDR3 runs to 15 residues. The ends were cut back, 1 base at V and 6 bases at J, with 12 bases in the middle. Together with reference TRBV7-9 and TRBJ1-4, the CDR3 gives the full variable domain: DTGVSQNPRHKITKRGQNVTFRCDPISEHNRLYWYRQTLGQGPEFLTYFQNEAQLEKSRLLSDRFSAERPKGSFSTLEIQRTEQGDSAMYLCASSLVAGADEKLFFGSGTQLSVL.

This rearrangement joins TRBV19 to TRBJ1-5; unclear D gene. The germline gives CDR1 LNHDA, CDR2 SQIVND (reference sequence). This CDR3 is built from 14 residues. V lost 2 bases, J lost 7 bases, and 12 bases lay in between. The DNA of the CDR3 is TGTGCCAGTAGTATACAAGGAGCGTACCAGCCCCAGCATTTT. This gives the protein CASSIQGAYQPQHF.

V is TRBV19 and J is TRBJ1-2, with D possibly being TRBD1 (5 bases). CDR1 LNHDA and CDR2 SQIVND come from the germline V gene (reference sequence). The ends were cut back, 3 bases at V and 0 bases at J, with 8 bases in the middle. This CDR3 region has 14 residues. The CDR3 DNA sequence: TGTGCCAGTAGTATTTTGACAGCTAACTATGGCTACACCTTC. As protein: CASSILTANYGYTF.

The chain employs TRBV3-1 (or the pseudogene TRBV3-2) and TRBJ1-6; D is unresolved. Germline assignment: CDR1 LGHDT and CDR2 YNNKEL (reference sequence). V dropped 3 bases and J dropped 10 bases, with 19 bases sitting between them. CDR3 length: 16 amino acids. CDR3 bases: TGTGCCAGCAGCCACCTGCAGGCCGCGAGAATCTCACCCCTCCACTTT. It is translated as CASSHLQAARISPLHF.

The chain uses TRBV1 and TRBJ1-3; TRBD1, as called in the table, went unchecked against the DNA. TRBV1 represents a pseudogene. The CDR3 consists of 16 residues. The CDR3 loop reads CTSSRGQGETGNTIYF. The DNA of the CDR3 is TGCACCAGCAGCCGAGGACAGGGAGAGACTGGAAACACCATATATTTT.

This clone was picked up a small number of times. The identical CDR3 is also encoded by other nucleotide sequences in the sample. The J gene is TRBJ1-2, the V gene TRBV6-1; 7 positions match TRBD1. V was clipped by 3 bases and J by 7 bases; unmatched bases: 5. The CDR3 is made up of 13 amino acids. In germline, CDR1 is MNHNS, CDR2 SASEGT. CDR3: CASSDRQGGGYTF. CDR3 sequence (DNA): TGTGCCAGCAGTGACCGACAGGGAGGTGGCTACACCTTC.

V is TRBV2 and J is TRBJ1-3; D is undetermined. Trimming cost V 7 bases and J 2 bases, with 12 bases left between them. Germline V gene data show CDR1 as SNHLY and CDR2 as FYNNEI. This CDR3 comprises 14 residues. For the CDR3, the DNA is TGTGCCAGCACCCCTGTCACGGCTGGAAACACCATATATTTT. Translated, it gives CASTPVTAGNTIYF.

This clone appeared a few times. The J gene is TRBJ2-1, the V gene TRBV4-2, with TRBD2 matching over 8 bases. The CDR3 loop spans 17 amino acids. The trim removed 0 bases at V and 4 bases at J, leaving 8 bases unmatched. Germline assignment: CDR1 LGHNA and CDR2 YNFKEQ. The CDR3 spells CASSQEKAGGLYNEQFF. As DNA, the CDR3 is TGTGCCAGCAGCCAAGAGAAGGCGGGAGGATTGTACAATGAGCAGTTCTTC.

Regarding this clone: Other DNA sequences of this sample code for an identical CDR3. The rearrangement links TRBV9 to TRBJ2-1; the match to TRBD2 covers 7 bases. This CDR3 has 15 amino acids. Trimming at V came to 0 bases and at J to 4 bases, leaving 4 bases not matched to a gene. CDR1 is SGDLS, CDR2 YYNGEE, per germline. The CDR3 region has the DNA TGTGCCAGCAGCGTAGGGCAGGGACTATACAATGAGCAGTTCTTC. Amino acid sequence: CASSVGQGLYNEQFF.

The chain recombines TRBV15 with TRBJ1-5; no clear D gene. Germline V gene sequence: CDR1 LNHNV, CDR2 YYDKDF (reference sequence). This CDR3 is 14 amino acids long. V was pared by 1 base and J by 7 bases, with 11 bases between. The CDR3, as DNA: TGTGCCACCAGCAGAGGGCGGGGAGGACAGCCCCAGCATTTT. Translated, it gives CATSRGRGGQPQHF. Full variable domain (remainder filled in from reference TRBV15 and TRBJ1-5): DAMVIQNPRYQVTQFGKPVTLSCSQTLNHNVMYWYQQKSSQAPKLLFHYYDKDFNNEADTPDNFQSRRPNTSFCFLDIRSPGLGDTAMYLCATSRGRGGQPQHFGDGTRLSIL.

This rearrangement joins TRBV4-1 to TRBJ1-1, with TRBD1 matching 7 bases. V was clipped by 3 bases and J by 5 bases; unmatched bases: 6. The CDR3 runs 14 residues. Germline assignment: CDR1 MGHRA and CDR2 YSYEKL. For the CDR3, the DNA is TGCGCCAGCAGCCAGAGACAGGGCGGAACTGAAGCTTTCTTT. This sequence encodes CASSQRQGGTEAFF.

The chain has TRBV19 and TRBJ2-3, with TRBD2 identical over 12 bases. Germline values: CDR1 LNHDA, CDR2 SQIVND (reference sequence). J was trimmed by 4 bases and V by 10 bases; bases with no gene match: 6. This CDR3 is built from 14 residues. The CDR3 spells CATRLAGAPDTQYF. CDR3 coding DNA: TGTGCCACCAGACTAGCGGGAGCGCCAGATACGCAGTATTTT.

This clone was seen a single time. The chain is built from TRBV9 and TRBJ1-4, with a weak D call TRBD1 (6 bases). Germline V gene data show CDR1 as SGDLS and CDR2 as YYNGEE. The CDR3 consists of 13 residues. Trimming left V 3 bases short and J 8 bases short, with 11 bases between. The CDR3 region is CASSGGQGEKLFF. In DNA form, the CDR3 reads TGTGCCAGCAGCGGGGGGCAGGGAGAAAAACTGTTTTTT. The full variable domain, its missing parts supplied by reference TRBV9 and TRBJ1-4, is DSGVTQTPKHLITATGQRVTLRCSPRSGDLSVYWYQQSLDQGLQFLIQYYNGEERAKGNILERFSAQQFPDLHSELNLSSLELGDSALYFCASSGGQGEKLFFGSGTQLSVL.

J is TRBJ2-1 and V is TRBV3-1 (or the pseudogene TRBV3-2); D might be TRBD1 (6 bases). Germline V gene sequence: CDR1 LGHDT, CDR2 YNNKEL (reference sequence). This CDR3 spans 15 amino acids. V lost 2 bases and J 6 bases, leaving 14 bases between the germline ends. The CDR3: CASSQRDTWGNEQFF. CDR3 nucleotide sequence: TGTGCCAGCAGCCAACGGGACACTTGGGGCAATGAGCAGTTCTTC.

V usage is TRBV19 and J usage is TRBJ2-7; possibly TRBD2 for D (6 bases). Trimming shortened V by 2 bases and J by 4 bases, and 9 bases separated the two germline ends. Germline CDR1 and CDR2: LNHDA and SQIVND (reference sequence). This CDR3 spans 13 amino acids. The CDR3 sequence: CASSISGHYEQYF. The CDR3 DNA sequence: TGTGCCAGTAGTATAAGCGGGCATTACGAGCAGTACTTC.

The table lists this clone with a few counts. This chain links TRBV28 with TRBJ1-5; tentative D call: TRBD1 (5 bases). The V gene lost 1 base and the J gene lost 7 bases, with 23 bases spanning the gap. In germline, CDR1 is MDHEN, CDR2 SYDVKM. CDR3 size: 18 residues. CDR3 residues: CASSLSRIGVQGRQPQHF. The CDR3 region has the DNA TGTGCCAGCAGTTTATCCAGGATCGGCGTTCAGGGAAGGCAGCCCCAGCATTTT.

J is TRBJ2-1 and V is TRBV3-1 (or the pseudogene TRBV3-2), with 7 bases aligning to TRBD2. The CDR3 is 11 residues long. Germline CDR1 reads LGHDT; CDR2 reads YNNKEL (reference sequence). The J segment lost 9 bases and the V segment lost 7 bases, leaving 3 bases of the junction unmatched. The chain's CDR3 is CASKWEGEQFF. In DNA, the CDR3 is TGTGCCAGCAAATGGGAGGGTGAGCAGTTCTTC.

This clone was seen only once. The rearrangement uses TRBV3-1 (or the pseudogene TRBV3-2) and TRBJ1-1, with TRBD1 as a possible D gene (6 bases). The germline V and J ends were trimmed by 4 bases and 4 bases, with 10 bases remaining between them. Germline CDR1 reads LGHDT; CDR2 reads YNNKEL (reference sequence). The CDR3 spans 13 residues. The CDR3 coding sequence is TGTGCCAGCAGCCCCGGGGGGCTCACTGAAGCTTTCTTT. Translating gives CASSPGGLTEAFF.

This chain uses TRBV5-8 with TRBJ2-3; D is possibly TRBD1 (5 bases). The germline V gene has CDR1 SGHTS and CDR2 YDEGEE. V was pared by 0 bases and J by 3 bases, with 11 bases between. The CDR3 is made up of 15 amino acids. The CDR3 loop is CASSLVGARTDTQYF. The CDR3 DNA reads as TGTGCCAGCAGCTTGGTTGGGGCTAGAACAGATACGCAGTATTTT.

The chain carries TRBV11-2 and TRBJ1-2; TRBD1 agrees at 9 bases. The germline gives CDR1 SGHAT, CDR2 FQNNGV. The CDR3 runs 15 residues. With V trimmed by 4 bases and J by 2 bases, 5 bases remained unmatched. This CDR3 reads CASSSSQGANYGYTF. The DNA of the CDR3 is TGTGCCAGCAGCTCTTCACAGGGGGCGAACTATGGCTACACCTTC.